Only one count was recorded for the clone carrying this T cell receptor beta chain. The entry originates in a study of blood T cell repertoires in COVID-19. Trimming removed 0 bases from V and 5 bases from J, with 19 bases in between. There are 17 residues in the CDR3. Germline V gene data show CDR1 as LGHNA and CDR2 as YSLEER. Generated by immunoSEQ multiplex PCR, the TCRdb table keeps only in-frame clones and is missing some. This table has 150,000 to 200,000 clones, 88% appearing once. Membership in each cohort depended on participant-reported clinical history. The sequencing input was PBMCs or T cells enriched from blood (not recorded which). This chain joins TRBV4-3 and TRBJ2-5; D possibly corresponds to TRBD2 (7 bases). The sequence came from a woman younger than 30 who had recovered from COVID-19. The CDR3 DNA reads as TGCGCCAGCAGCCAAGATACGAGGCGCGGGGGCGGGGAGACCCAGTACTTC. It specifies CASSQDTRRGGGETQYF.